The rows below give T cell receptor beta chains drawn from one sample of a study of low-dose radiotherapy and immunotherapy resistance in tumors. TCRdb reprocessed the reads via MiXCR and lists one record per CDR3 protein. This table has 30,000 to 40,000 distinct CDR3 sequences, around 20% appearing once. The source was PBMCs, collected after low-dose radiotherapy plus immunotherapy. The receptors originated from a female donor with ovarian cancer. CDR3s include the opening cysteine and the closing phenylalanine or tryptophan. The D gene is left open where the match is weak. Size is omitted from some rows. Given values are once, few, many or a class for expanded clones.

j_gene,abundance,d_gene,v_gene,CDR3nt,CDR3aa
TRBJ2-1,.,TRBD2,TRBV2,TGTGCCAGCACCTTTACGACTAGCGGGAGCGGTGAGCAGTTCTTC,CASTFTTSGSGEQFF
TRBJ2-6,many,.,TRBV25-1,TGTGCCAGCAGTGAATCTGGGGCCAACGTCCTGACTTTC,CASSESGANVLTF
TRBJ1-1,many,TRBD1,TRBV6-2/TRBV6-3,TGTGCCAGCAGTATCCCCAGGACAGGGAGGACTGAAGCTTTCTTT,CASSIPRTGRTEAFF
TRBJ1-1,many,.,TRBV12-3/TRBV12-4,TGTGCCAGCAGTTTTGGGGGGAACACTGAAGCTTTCTTT,CASSFGGNTEAFF
TRBJ2-5,many,.,TRBV28,TGTGCCAGCAAACCCGGTGGGTACCAAGAGACCCAGTACTTC,CASKPGGYQETQYF
TRBJ2-1,.,.,TRBV4-2,TGTGCCAGCAGCCAAGGATCCCAGGTTAATGAGCAGTTCTTC,CASSQGSQVNEQFF
TRBJ2-1,.,TRBD2,TRBV12-3/TRBV12-4,TGTGCCAGCAGTACTACTAGCGGGGGTGAGCGGAGTTACAATGAGCAGTTCTTC,CASSTTSGGERSYNEQFF
TRBJ1-1,many,TRBD1,TRBV6-6,TGTGCCAGCAGACGACAGGGGTTGAACACTGAAGCTTTCTTT,CASRRQGLNTEAFF
TRBJ2-2,once,.,TRBV18,TGTGCCAGCTCATCCCGGGACGCTCAGAACACCGGGGAGCTGTTTTTT,CASSSRDAQNTGELFF
TRBJ2-3,many,.,TRBV4-2,TGTGCCAGCAGCCAAGTAGGGCCCCGGGATACGCAGTATTTT,CASSQVGPRDTQYF
TRBJ2-7,many,.,TRBV5-1,TGCGCCGGTCTGCAGGACGACGAGCAGTACTTC,CAGLQDDEQYF
TRBJ2-7,many,.,TRBV15,TGTGCCACCAGCAGGGAACAGGGTGGAGCGGAGCAGTACTTC,CATSREQGGAEQYF
TRBJ2-7,.,.,TRBV2,TGTGCCAGCAGGCCCGGACAACTAGGAACCTACGAGCAGTACTTC,CASRPGQLGTYEQYF
TRBJ2-2,many,.,TRBV19,TGTGCCAGTAGTATAGATGGGACCACCACCGGGGAGCTGTTTTTT,CASSIDGTTTGELFF
TRBJ2-5,.,.,TRBV10-2,TGCGCCAGAAGTGAGAGGGTAGCTGAGCAGTACTTC,CARSERVAEQYF
TRBJ1-3,many,.,TRBV3-1,TGTGCCAGCAGCCAGTTACAGGGTTATGGAAACACCATATATTTT,CASSQLQGYGNTIYF
TRBJ2-5,.,TRBD1,TRBV28,TGTGCCAGCCGATCCGCCGGGACAGGGGGACAAGAGACCCAGTACTTC,CASRSAGTGGQETQYF
TRBJ2-3,many,.,TRBV7-2,TGTGCCAGCAGCTTAGGTAGCAGGGGCCGTGGAGATACGCAGTATTTT,CASSLGSRGRGDTQYF
TRBJ1-1,many,.,TRBV12-3/TRBV12-4,TGTGCCAGCAGCTATAACAAGAACACTGAAGCTTTCTTT,CASSYNKNTEAFF
TRBJ1-2,many,.,TRBV7-9,TGTGCCAGCAGCGCCCCCACAGGGCACGGCTACACCTTC,CASSAPTGHGYTF
TRBJ2-7,many,.,TRBV3-1,TGTGCCAGCGCAACCCTACAGGGTTCCTACGAGCAGTACTTC,CASATLQGSYEQYF
TRBJ2-3,many,TRBD2,TRBV28,TGTGCCAGCGGGACTAGCGGGAGGGGCGATACGCAGTATTTT,CASGTSGRGDTQYF
TRBJ1-1,many,.,TRBV4-1,TGCGCCAGCAGCCCCTTGGGGGGCTCGTTGGCTGAAGCTTTCTTT,CASSPLGGSLAEAFF
TRBJ2-3,.,.,TRBV6-1,TGTGCCAGCAGCCCCGTCGGGGTGAGGGGCACAGATACGCAGTATTTT,CASSPVGVRGTDTQYF
TRBJ2-7,many,TRBD1,TRBV11-2,TGTGCCAGCAGCCTAAGGCTAGGGGGCAACGAGCAGTACTTC,CASSLRLGGNEQYF
TRBJ2-1,many,TRBD2,TRBV20-1,TGCAGTGCGATGGGCACGGGACTAGCGGGGGACAATGAGCAGTTCTTC,CSAMGTGLAGDNEQFF